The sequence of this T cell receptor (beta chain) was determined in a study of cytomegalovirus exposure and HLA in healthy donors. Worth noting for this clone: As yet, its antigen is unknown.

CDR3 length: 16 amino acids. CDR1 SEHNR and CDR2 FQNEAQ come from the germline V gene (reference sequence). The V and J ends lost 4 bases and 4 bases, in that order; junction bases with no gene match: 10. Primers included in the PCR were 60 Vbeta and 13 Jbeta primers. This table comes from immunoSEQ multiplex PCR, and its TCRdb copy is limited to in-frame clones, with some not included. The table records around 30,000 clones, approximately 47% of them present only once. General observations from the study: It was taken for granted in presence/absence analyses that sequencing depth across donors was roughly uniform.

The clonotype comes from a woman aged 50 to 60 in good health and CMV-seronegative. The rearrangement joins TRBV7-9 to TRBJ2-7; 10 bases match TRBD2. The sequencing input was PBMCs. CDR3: CASSSPIEREGYEQYF. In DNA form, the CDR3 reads TGTGCCAGCAGCTCCCCAATTGAGCGGGAGGGATACGAGCAGTACTTC.